This T cell receptor (beta chain) was captured in a study of OX40 agonist ivuxolimab in advanced cancers. Concerning this clone: Its matching antigen is unknown.

Findings and limits, study-wide: At doses 0.1 to 3.0 mg/kg, CD4+ and CD8+ clones expanded. Antigens targeted by the expanded peripheral T cells were not determined. On average, a greater number of expanded clones characterised CD8+ T cells relative to CD4+.

Data came from immunoSEQ multiplex PCR; TCRdb stores just in-frame clones and leaves some out. The sample includes 40,000 or so clones, approximately 90% of them seen just once. The V end was cut by 8 bases, the J end by 1 base, with 14 bases between. The length of the CDR3 is 14 residues. CDR1 is LNHDA and CDR2 is SQIVND in the germline V gene (reference sequence). The receptor's source is an adult with an advanced solid tumor such as melanoma, head and neck, liver or kidney cancer. The chain combines TRBV19 with TRBJ1-1; TRBD1 is a possible D gene (5 bases). Specimen: CD4+ or CD8+ T cells sorted from blood, collected in a trial of the OX40 agonist ivuxolimab. This chain's CDR3 is CASALGGRNTEAFF. The CDR3 nucleotides read TGTGCCAGTGCCTTGGGGGGACGGAACACTGAAGCTTTCTTT.